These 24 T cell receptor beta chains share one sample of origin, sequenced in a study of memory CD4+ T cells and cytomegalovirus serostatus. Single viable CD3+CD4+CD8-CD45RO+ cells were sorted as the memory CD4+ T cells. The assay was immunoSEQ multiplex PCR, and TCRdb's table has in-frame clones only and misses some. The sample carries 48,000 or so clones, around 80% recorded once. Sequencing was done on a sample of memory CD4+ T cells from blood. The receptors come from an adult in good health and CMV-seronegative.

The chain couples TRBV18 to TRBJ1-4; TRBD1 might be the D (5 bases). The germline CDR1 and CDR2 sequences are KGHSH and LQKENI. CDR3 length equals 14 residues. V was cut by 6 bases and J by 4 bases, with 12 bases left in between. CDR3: CASSRQILNEKLFF. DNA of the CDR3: TGTGCCAGCTCCCGACAGATCCTTAATGAAAAACTGTTTTTT.

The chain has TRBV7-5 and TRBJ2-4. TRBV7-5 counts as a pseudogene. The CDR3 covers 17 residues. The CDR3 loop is CVRSLNPFTLAKNIQYF. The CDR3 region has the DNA TGTGTCAGAAGCTTAAACCCCTTTACCTTAGCCAAAAACATTCAGTACTTC.

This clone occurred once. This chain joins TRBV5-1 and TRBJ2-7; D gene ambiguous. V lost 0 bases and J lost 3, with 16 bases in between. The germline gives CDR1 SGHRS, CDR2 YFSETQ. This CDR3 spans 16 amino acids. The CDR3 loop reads CASSLDGTKGGYEQYF. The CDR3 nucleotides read TGCGCCAGCAGCTTGGATGGCACCAAAGGCGGCTACGAGCAGTACTTC.

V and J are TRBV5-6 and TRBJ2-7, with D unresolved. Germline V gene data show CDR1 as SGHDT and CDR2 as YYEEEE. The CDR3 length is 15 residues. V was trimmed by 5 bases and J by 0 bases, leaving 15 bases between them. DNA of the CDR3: TGTGCCAGCAGACGAGACCGACAAGCCTCCTACGAGCAGTACTTC. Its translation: CASRRDRQASYEQYF.

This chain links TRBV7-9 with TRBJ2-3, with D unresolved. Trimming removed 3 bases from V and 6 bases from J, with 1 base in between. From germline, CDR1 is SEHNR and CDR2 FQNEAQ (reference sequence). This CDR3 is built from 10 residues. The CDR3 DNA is TGTGCCAGCAGCTTCGATACGCAGTATTTT. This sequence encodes CASSFDTQYF.

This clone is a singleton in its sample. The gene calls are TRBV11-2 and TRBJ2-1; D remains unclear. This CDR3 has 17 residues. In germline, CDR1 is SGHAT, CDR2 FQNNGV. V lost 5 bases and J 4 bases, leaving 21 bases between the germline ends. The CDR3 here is CASSPSPAVFFYNEQFF. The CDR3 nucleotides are TGTGCCAGCAGCCCTAGTCCGGCGGTCTTCTTTTACAATGAGCAGTTCTTC.

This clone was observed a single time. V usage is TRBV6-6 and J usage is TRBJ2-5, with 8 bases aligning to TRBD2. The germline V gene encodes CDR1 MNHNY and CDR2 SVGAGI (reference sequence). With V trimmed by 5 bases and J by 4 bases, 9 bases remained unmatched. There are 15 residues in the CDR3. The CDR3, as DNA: TGTGCCAGCAGTCCCCAAGCGGGGGAGGGAGAGACCCAGTACTTC. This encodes CASSPQAGEGETQYF.

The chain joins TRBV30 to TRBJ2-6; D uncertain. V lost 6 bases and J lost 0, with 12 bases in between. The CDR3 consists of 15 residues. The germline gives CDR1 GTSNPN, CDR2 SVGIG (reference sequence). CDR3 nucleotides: TGTGCCTGCTTGGGTAGCTACTCTGGGGCCAACGTCCTGACTTTC. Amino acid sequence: CACLGSYSGANVLTF.

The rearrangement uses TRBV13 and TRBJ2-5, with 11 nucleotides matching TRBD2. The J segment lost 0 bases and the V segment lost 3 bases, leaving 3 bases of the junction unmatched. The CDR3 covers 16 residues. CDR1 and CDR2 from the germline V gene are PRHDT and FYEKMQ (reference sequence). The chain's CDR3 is CASSFLTSGDQETQYF. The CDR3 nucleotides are TGTGCCAGCAGCTTCCTGACTAGCGGGGACCAAGAGACCCAGTACTTC. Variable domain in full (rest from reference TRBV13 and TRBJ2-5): AAGVIQSPRHLIKEKRETATLKCYPIPRHDTVYWYQQGPGQDPQFLISFYEKMQSDKGSIPDRFSAQQFSDYHSELNMSSLELGDSALYFCASSFLTSGDQETQYFGPGTRLLVL.

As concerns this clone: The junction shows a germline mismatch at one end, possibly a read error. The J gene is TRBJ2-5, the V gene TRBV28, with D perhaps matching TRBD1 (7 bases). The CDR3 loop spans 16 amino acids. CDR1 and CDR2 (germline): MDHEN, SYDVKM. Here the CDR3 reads CASSPYYRGSGETQYF. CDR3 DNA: TGTGCCAGCAGTCCTTACTACAGGGGATCGGGAGAGACTCAGTACTTC.

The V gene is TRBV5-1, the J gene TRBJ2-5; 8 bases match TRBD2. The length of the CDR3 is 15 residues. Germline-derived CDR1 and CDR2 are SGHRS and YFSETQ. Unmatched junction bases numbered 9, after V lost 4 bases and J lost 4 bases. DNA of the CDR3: TGCGCCAGCAGCCTCTCAGCGGGAGTGGTAGAGACCCAGTACTTC. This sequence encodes CASSLSAGVVETQYF.

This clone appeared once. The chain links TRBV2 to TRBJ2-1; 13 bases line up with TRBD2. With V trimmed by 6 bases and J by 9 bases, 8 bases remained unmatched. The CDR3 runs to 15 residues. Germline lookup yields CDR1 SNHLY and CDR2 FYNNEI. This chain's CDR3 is CASRGTSGNSGEQFF. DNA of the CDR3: TGTGCCAGCAGGGGGACTAGCGGGAATTCGGGTGAGCAGTTCTTC.

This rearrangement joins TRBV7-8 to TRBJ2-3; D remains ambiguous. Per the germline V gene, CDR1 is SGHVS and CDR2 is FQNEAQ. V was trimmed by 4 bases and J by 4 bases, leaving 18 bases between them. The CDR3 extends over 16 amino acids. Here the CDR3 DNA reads TGTGCCAGCAGCTCCTGGCGACCCGAGATCTCAGATACGCAGTATTTT. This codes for CASSSWRPEISDTQYF.

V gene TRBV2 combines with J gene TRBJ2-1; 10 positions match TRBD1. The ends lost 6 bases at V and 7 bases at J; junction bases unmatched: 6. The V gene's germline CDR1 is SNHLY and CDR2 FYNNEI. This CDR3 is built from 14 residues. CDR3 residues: CASSRDRGGNEQFF. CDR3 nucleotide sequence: TGTGCCAGCAGCAGGGACAGGGGAGGGAATGAGCAGTTCTTC.

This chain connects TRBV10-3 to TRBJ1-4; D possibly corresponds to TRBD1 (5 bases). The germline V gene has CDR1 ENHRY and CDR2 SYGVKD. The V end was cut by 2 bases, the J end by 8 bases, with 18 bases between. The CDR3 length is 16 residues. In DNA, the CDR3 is TGTGCCATCAGTGAGACGGGCAGGGAGTTGTTCGAAAAACTGTTTTTT. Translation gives CAISETGRELFEKLFF.

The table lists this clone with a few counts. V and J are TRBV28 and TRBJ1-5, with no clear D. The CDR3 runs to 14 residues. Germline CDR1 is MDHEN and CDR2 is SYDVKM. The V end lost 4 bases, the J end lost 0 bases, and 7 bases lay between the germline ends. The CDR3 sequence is CASSSEFSNQPQHF. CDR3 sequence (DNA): TGTGCCAGCAGTTCAGAGTTTAGCAATCAGCCCCAGCATTTT.

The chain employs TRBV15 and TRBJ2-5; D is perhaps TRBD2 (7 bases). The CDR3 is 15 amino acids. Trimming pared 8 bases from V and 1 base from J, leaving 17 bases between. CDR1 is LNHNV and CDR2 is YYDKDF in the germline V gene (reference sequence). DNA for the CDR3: TGTGCCACCGGGGAGGGGGGCAAATCCCAAGAGACCCAGTACTTC. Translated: CATGEGGKSQETQYF. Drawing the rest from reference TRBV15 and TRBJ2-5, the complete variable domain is DAMVIQNPRYQVTQFGKPVTLSCSQTLNHNVMYWYQQKSSQAPKLLFHYYDKDFNNEADTPDNFQSRRPNTSFCFLDIRSPGLGDTAMYLCATGEGGKSQETQYFGPGTRLLVL.

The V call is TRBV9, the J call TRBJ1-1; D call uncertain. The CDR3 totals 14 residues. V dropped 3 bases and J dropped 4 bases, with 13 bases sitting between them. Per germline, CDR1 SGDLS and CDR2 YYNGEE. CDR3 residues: CASSAQNAVTEAFF. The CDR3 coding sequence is TGTGCCAGCAGCGCCCAGAATGCGGTCACTGAAGCTTTCTTT.

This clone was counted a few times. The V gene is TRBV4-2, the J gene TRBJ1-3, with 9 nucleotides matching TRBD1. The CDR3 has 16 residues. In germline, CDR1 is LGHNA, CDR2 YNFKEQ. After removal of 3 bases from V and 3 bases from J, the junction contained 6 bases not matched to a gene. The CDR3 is CASSHQGTGRGNTIYF. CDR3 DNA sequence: TGTGCCAGCAGCCATCAGGGGACAGGGCGTGGAAACACCATATATTTT.

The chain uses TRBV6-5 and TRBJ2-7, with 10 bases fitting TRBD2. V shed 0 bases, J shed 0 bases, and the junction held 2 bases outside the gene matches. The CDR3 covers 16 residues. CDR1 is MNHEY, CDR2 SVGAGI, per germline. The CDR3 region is CASSYSGLADSYEQYF. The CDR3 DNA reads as TGTGCCAGCAGTTACTCAGGACTAGCGGACTCCTACGAGCAGTACTTC.

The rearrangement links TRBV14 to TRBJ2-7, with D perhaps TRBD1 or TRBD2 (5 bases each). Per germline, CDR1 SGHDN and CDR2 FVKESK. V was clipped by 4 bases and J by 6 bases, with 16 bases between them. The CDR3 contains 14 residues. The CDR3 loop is CASSRAGTIGEQYF. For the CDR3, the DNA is TGTGCCAGCAGCCGAGCCGGGACGATTGGCGAGCAGTACTTC.

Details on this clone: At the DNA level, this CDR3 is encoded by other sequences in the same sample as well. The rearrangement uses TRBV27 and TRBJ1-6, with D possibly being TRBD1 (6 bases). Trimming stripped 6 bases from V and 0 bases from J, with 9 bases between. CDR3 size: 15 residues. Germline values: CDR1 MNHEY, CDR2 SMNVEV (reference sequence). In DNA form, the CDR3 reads TGTGCCAGCAGAACAGGGAGCTCCTATAATTCACCCCTCCACTTT. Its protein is CASRTGSSYNSPLHF.

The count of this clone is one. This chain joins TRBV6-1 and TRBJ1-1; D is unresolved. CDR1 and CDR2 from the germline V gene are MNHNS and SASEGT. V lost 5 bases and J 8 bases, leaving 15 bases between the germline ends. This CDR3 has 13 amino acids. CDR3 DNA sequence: TGTGCCAGCAGTAGGCAGGCCCCTGGAGAAGCTTTCTTT. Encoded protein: CASSRQAPGEAFF.

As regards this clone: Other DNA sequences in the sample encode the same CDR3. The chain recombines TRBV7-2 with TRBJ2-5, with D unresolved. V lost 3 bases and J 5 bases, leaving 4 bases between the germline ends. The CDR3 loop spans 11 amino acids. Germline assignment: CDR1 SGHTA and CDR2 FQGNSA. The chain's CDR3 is CASSFKETQYF. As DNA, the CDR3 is TGTGCCAGCAGCTTCAAGGAGACCCAGTACTTC.